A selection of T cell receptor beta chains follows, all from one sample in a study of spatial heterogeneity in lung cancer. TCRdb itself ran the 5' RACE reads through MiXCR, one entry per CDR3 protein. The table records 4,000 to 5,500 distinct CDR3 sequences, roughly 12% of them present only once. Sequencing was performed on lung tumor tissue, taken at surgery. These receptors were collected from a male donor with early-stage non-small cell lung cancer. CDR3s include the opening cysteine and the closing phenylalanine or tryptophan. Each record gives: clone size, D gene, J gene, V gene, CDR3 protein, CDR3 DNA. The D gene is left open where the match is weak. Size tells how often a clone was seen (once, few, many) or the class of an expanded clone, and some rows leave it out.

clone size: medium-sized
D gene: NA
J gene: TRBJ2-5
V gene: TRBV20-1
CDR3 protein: CSALAGETQYF
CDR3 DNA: TGCAGTGCCTTAGCTGGTGAGACCCAGTACTTC

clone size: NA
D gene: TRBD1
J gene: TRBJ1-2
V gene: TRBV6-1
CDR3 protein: CASRGDRGYGYTF
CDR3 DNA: TGTGCCAGCAGAGGGGACAGGGGCTATGGCTACACCTTC

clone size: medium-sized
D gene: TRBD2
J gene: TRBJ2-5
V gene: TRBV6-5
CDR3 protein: CASSNLAGGLETQYF
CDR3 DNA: TGTGCCAGCAGTAACCTAGCGGGGGGGTTGGAGACCCAGTACTTC

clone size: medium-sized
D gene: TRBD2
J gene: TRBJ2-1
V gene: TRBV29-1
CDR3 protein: CSATGLAGGRHNEQFF
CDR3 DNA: TGCAGCGCCACGGGACTAGCGGGAGGTCGCCACAATGAGCAGTTCTTC

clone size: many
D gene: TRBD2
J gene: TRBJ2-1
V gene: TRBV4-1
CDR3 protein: CASSFSGTRGDEQFF
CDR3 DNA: TGCGCCAGCAGCTTTTCCGGGACTAGAGGGGATGAGCAGTTCTTC

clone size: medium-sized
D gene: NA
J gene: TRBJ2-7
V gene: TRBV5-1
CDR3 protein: CASSLGGSSYEQYF
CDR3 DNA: TGCGCCAGCAGCTTGGGGGGGAGCTCCTACGAGCAGTACTTC

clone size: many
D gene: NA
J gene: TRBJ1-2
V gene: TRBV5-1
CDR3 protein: CASSLAGTYGYTF
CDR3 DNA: TGCGCCAGCAGCTTGGCGGGGACCTATGGCTACACCTTC

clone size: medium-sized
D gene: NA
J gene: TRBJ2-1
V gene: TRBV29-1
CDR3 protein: CSASRLDEQFF
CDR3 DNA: TGCAGCGCTTCTCGACTGGACGAGCAGTTCTTC

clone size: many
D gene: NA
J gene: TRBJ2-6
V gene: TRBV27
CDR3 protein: CASSLSNRAGANVLTF
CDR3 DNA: TGTGCCAGCAGTTTATCAAACAGGGCTGGGGCCAACGTCCTGACTTTC

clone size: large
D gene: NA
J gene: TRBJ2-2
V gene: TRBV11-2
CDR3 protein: CASSKRPGTTGELFF
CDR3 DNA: TGTGCCAGCAGTAAACGTCCAGGAACCACCGGGGAGCTGTTTTTT

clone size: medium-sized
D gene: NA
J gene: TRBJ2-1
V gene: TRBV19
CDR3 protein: CASSIGGTLLRNEQFF
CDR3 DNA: TGTGCCAGTAGTATAGGTGGGACACTCCTAAGGAATGAGCAGTTCTTC

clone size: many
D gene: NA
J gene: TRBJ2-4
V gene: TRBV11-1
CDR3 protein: CASSLDAVIAKNIQYF
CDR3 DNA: TGTGCCAGCAGCTTGGACGCAGTGATAGCCAAAAACATTCAGTACTTC

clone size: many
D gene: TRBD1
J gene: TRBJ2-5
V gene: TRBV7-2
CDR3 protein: CASSRDRGETQYF
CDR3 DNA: TGTGCCAGCAGCCGTGACAGGGGGGAGACCCAGTACTTC

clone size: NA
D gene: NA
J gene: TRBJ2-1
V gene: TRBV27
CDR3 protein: CASRTWQRHEQFF
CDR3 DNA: TGTGCCAGCAGAACGTGGCAGCGGCATGAGCAGTTCTTC

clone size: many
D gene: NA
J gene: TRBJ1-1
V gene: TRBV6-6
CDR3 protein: CASSYSSDSPFLNTEAFF
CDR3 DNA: TGTGCCAGCAGTTACTCCAGTGACAGTCCCTTCTTGAACACTGAAGCTTTCTTT

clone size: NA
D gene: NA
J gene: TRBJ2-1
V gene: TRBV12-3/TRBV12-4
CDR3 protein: CASSLGYEQFF
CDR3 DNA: TGTGCCAGCAGTTTAGGGTACGAGCAGTTCTTC

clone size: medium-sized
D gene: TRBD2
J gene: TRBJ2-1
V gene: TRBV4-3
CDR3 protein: CASSQDSREGPKNNEQFF
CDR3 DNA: TGCGCCAGCAGCCAAGATTCGCGGGAGGGTCCTAAGAACAATGAGCAGTTCTTC

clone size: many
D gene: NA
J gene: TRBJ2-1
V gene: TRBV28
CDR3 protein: CASSSTGLSYNEQFF
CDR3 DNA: TGTGCCAGCAGTTCGACTGGTCTTTCCTACAATGAGCAGTTCTTC

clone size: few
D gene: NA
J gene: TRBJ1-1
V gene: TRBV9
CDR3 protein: CASSVALNTEAFF
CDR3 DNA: TGTGCCAGCAGCGTAGCTCTGAACACTGAAGCTTTCTTT

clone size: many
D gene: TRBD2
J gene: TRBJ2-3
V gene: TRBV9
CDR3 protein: CASSVSSGLGDTQYF
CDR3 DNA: TGTGCCAGCAGCGTCTCTAGCGGACTGGGGGATACGCAGTATTTT

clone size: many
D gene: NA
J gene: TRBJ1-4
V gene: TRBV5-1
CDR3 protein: CASSLSRATNEKLFF
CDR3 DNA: TGCGCCAGCAGCTTGAGCCGAGCAACTAATGAAAAACTGTTTTTT

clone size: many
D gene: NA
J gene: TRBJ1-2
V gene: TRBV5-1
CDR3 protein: CASSPPRTNYGYTF
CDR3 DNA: TGCGCCAGCAGCCCCCCTCGGACGAACTATGGCTACACCTTC

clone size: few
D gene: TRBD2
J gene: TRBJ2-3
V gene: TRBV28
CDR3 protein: CASSLPLAGGLSDTQYF
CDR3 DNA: TGTGCCAGCAGTTTACCCCTAGCGGGGGGGCTCTCAGATACGCAGTATTTT

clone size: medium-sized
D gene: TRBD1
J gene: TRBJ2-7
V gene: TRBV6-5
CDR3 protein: CASSYDRVSYEQYF
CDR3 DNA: TGTGCCAGCAGTTACGACAGGGTTAGCTACGAGCAGTACTTC

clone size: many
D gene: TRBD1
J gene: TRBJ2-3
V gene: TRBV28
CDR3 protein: CASSRTGRTDTQYF
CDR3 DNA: TGTGCCAGCAGTAGGACAGGGAGGACAGATACGCAGTATTTT

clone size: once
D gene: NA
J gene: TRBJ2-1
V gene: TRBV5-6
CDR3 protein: CASSLANIPGADNEQFF
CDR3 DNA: TGTGCCAGCAGCTTGGCCAACATCCCGGGAGCGGACAATGAGCAGTTCTTC

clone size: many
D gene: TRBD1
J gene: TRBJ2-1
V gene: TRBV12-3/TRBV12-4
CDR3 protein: CASSMPGTGGVQFF
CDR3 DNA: TGTGCCAGCAGTATGCCCGGGACAGGGGGCGTGCAGTTCTTC

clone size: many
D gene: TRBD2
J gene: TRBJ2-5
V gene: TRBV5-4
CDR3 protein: CASSFRLAGGPETQYF
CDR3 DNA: TGTGCCAGCAGCTTTCGGCTAGCGGGGGGGCCTGAGACCCAGTACTTC

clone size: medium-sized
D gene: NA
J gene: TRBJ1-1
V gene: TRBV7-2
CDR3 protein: CASSLGTGGITEAFF
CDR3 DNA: TGTGCCAGCAGCTTAGGCACAGGAGGCATTACTGAAGCTTTCTTT

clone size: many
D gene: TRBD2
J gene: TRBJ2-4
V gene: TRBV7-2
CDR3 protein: CASSRLAGGPAKNIQYF
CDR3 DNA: TGTGCCAGCAGCCGACTAGCGGGAGGGCCTGCCAAAAACATTCAGTACTTC

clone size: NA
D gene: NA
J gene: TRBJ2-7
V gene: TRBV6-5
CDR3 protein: CASSSGILYEQYF
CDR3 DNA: TGTGCCAGCAGTTCTGGGATATTGTACGAGCAGTACTTC

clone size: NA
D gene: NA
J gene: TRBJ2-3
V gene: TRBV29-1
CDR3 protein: CSVIQAGTDTQYF
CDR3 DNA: TGCAGCGTTATACAGGCGGGCACAGATACGCAGTATTTT

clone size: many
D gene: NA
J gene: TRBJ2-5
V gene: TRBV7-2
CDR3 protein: CASSLTRVTREETQYF
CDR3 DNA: TGTGCCAGCAGCCTTACCCGTGTAACGCGGGAAGAGACCCAGTACTTC

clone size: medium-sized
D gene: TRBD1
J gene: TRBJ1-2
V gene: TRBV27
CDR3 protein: CASSFRGTGRGYTF
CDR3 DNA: TGTGCCAGCAGTTTCAGGGGGACAGGGCGAGGCTACACCTTC

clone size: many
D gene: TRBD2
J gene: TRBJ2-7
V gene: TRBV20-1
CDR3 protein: CSAHESLAEAYEQYF
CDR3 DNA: TGCAGTGCCCACGAGTCGCTAGCGGAGGCCTACGAGCAGTACTTC

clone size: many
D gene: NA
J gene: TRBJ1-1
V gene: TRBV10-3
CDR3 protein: CAISGSGGTEAFF
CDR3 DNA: TGTGCCATCAGTGGTTCAGGCGGGACTGAAGCTTTCTTT

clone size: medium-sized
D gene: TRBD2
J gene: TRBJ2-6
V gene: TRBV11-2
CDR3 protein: CASSLKTSGSSGANVLTF
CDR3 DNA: TGTGCCAGCAGCCTGAAGACTAGCGGGAGCTCTGGGGCCAACGTCCTGACTTTC

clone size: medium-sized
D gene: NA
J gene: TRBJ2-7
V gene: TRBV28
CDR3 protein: CASSLLAGENYEQYF
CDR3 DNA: TGTGCCAGCAGTTTACTGGCAGGGGAGAACTACGAGCAGTACTTC

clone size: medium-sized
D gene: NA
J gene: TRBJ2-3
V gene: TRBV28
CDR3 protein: CASSFWGLAQYF
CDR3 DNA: TGTGCCAGCAGTTTCTGGGGCCTGGCGCAGTATTTT

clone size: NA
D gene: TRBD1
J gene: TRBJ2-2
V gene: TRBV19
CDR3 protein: CASSVRGTGVMNTGELFF
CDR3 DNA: TGTGCCAGTAGTGTACGAGGGACAGGGGTCATGAACACCGGGGAGCTGTTTTTT

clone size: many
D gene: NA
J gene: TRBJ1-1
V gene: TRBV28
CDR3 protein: CASSSQGWATEAFF
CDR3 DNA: TGTGCCAGCAGTTCCCAGGGGTGGGCCACTGAAGCTTTCTTT

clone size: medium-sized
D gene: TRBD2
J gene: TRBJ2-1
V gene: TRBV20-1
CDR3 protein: CSATTSGTEQFF
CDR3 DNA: TGCAGTGCTACGACTAGCGGGACTGAGCAGTTCTTC

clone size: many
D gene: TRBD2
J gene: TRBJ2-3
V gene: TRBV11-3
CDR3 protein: CASSFEAGGDTQYF
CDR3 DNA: TGTGCCAGCAGCTTCGAAGCGGGAGGAGATACGCAGTATTTT

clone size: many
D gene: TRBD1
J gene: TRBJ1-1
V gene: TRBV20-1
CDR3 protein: CSAPRGDRGEAFF
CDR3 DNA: TGCAGTGCCCCGCGGGGGGACAGGGGTGAAGCTTTCTTT

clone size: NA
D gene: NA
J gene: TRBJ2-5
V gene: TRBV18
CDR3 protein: CASSTKRTQETQYF
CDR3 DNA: TGTGCCAGCTCAACCAAGAGGACCCAAGAGACCCAGTACTTC

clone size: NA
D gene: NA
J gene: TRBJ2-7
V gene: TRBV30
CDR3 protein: CAWSGRSGPPWEQYF
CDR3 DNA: TGTGCCTGGAGTGGACGGTCCGGGCCCCCGTGGGAGCAGTACTTC

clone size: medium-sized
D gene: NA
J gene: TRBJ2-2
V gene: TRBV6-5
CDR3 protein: CASSPRDTNTGELFF
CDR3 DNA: TGTGCCAGCAGTCCCCGGGACACGAACACCGGGGAGCTGTTTTTT

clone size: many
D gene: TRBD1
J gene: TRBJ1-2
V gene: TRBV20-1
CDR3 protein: CSARSDRESGYTF
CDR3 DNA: TGCAGTGCTAGATCGGACAGGGAAAGTGGCTACACCTTC

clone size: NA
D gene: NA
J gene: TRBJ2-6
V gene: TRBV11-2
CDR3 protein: CASSLWGPAAAGANVLTF
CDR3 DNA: TGTGCCAGCAGCTTATGGGGCCCCGCGGCAGCTGGGGCCAACGTCCTGACTTTC

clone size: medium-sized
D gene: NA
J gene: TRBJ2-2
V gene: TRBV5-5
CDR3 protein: CASSFGGGNTGELFF
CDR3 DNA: TGTGCCAGCAGCTTCGGCGGTGGGAACACCGGGGAGCTGTTTTTT

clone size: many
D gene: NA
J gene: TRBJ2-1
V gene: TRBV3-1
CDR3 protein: CASSLNGADEQFF
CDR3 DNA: TGTGCCAGCAGCCTTAACGGGGCCGACGAGCAGTTCTTC

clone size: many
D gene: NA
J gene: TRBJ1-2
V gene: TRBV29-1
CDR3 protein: CSVESTGYGYTF
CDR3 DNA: TGCAGCGTTGAATCGACAGGATATGGCTACACCTTC

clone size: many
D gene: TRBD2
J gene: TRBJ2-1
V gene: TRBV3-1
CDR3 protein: CASSPYPGRGDYNEQFF
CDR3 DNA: TGTGCCAGCAGCCCCTACCCGGGGCGGGGGGATTACAATGAGCAGTTCTTC

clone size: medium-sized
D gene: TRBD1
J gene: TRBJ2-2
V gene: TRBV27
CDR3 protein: CASRRQGADGELFF
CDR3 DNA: TGTGCCAGCAGAAGACAGGGGGCGGACGGGGAGCTGTTTTTT

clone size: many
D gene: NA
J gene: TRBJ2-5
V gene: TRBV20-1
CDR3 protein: CSATTNVQETQYF
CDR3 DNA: TGCAGTGCGACTACTAACGTACAAGAGACCCAGTACTTC

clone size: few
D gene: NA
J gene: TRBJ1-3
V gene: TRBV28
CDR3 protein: CASKRTLSGNTIYF
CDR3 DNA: TGTGCCAGTAAGAGGACCCTCTCTGGAAACACCATATATTTT

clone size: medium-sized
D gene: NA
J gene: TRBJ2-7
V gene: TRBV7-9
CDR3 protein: CASSLDGGGEQYF
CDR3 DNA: TGTGCCAGCAGCTTAGACGGTGGGGGGGAGCAGTACTTC

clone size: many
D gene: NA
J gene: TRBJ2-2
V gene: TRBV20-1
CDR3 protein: CSASRVLGTGELFF
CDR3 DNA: TGCAGTGCTAGTAGGGTCCTAGGCACCGGGGAGCTGTTTTTT